This T cell receptor (beta chain) was identified during a study of cytomegalovirus exposure and HLA in healthy donors. V lost 3 bases to trimming and J lost 0 bases; unmatched junction nucleotides: 5. This CDR3 has 16 residues. Germline V gene lookup returns CDR1 SGHTA and CDR2 FQGTGA. This clone has only one observation. PCR employed 60 Vbeta and 13 Jbeta primers. Generated by immunoSEQ multiplex PCR, the TCRdb table keeps only in-frame clones and is missing some. Here the sample spans about 140,000 clones, 88% being singletons. The sample consisted of PBMCs. The chain recombines TRBV7-3 with TRBJ2-1; 7 bases are a match to TRBD2. The TCR sequence derives from a woman in her forties in good health and CMV-seronegative. The CDR3 DNA reads as TGTGCCAGCAGCTTGGGGCTAGCGGCCTCCTACAATGAGCAGTTCTTC. Translated: CASSLGLAASYNEQFF. Combining the CDR3 with reference TRBV7-3 and TRBJ2-1 gives the whole variable domain GAGVSQTPSNKVTEKGKYVELRCDPISGHTALYWYRQSLGQGPEFLIYFQGTGAADDSGLPNDRFFAVRPEGSVSTLKIQRTERGDSAVYLCASSLGLAASYNEQFFGPGTRLTVL.